This T cell receptor (beta chain) is drawn from a study of T cell repertoires in cytomegalovirus infection. For the study at large: Public TCR beta signatures marked donors with CMV infection and the matching HLA.

Comments on this clonotype: What it binds is unknown.

TCRdb itself ran the reads through MiXCR, one entry per CDR3 protein. The repertoire consists of a few hundred thousand distinct CDR3 sequences, with roughly 9.5% occurring once and the leading ten covering 3.5% to 4.5%. Study observations and caveats: The ex vivo response was dominated by HLA-C-restricted CMV-specific TCR beta clonotypes. Individuals carrying CMV plus the relevant HLA were identified by cumulative frequency of public TCR beta families.

This TCR was recovered from a human donor in good health (CMV status not recorded). Some clones in this sample may be carry-over from other donors' samples. Sequenced input: PBMCs.

CDR3 protein: CASSQRGAGSYEETQYF. The CDR3 nucleotides are TGCGCCAGCAGTCAACGAGGTGCGGGGAGTTACGAGGAGACCCAGTACTTC. The chain links TRBV23-1 to TRBJ2-5; weak D call: TRBD2 (6 bases). TRBV23-1 is treated as an ORF (open reading frame) with a function not yet certain. This CDR3 is 17 amino acids long. Between the trimmed V and J ends, which lost 2 bases and 5 bases, there was a span of 21 bases.